This TCR beta chain is from a study of CD8 T cells in Susac syndrome. Whole-study context: Clinically active disease was present in six of the sequenced Susac syndrome patients. Roughly 8 of these patients were in remission. Points from the study as a whole: As the study acknowledged, the number of individuals who were part of its TCR sequencing and HLA analysis was relatively small. Clonal expansion was missing from Susac syndrome CD4+ T cell repertoires.

RNA in amounts of roughly 0.45 to 1 ug was reverse transcribed with random hexamers. It was immunoSEQ multiplex PCR that amplified TCR beta CDR3 across 54 Vbeta and 13 Jbeta. MiXCR, run by TCRdb on the immunoSEQ multiplex PCR reads, gives a single entry per CDR3 protein. The table includes some 180,000 distinct CDR3 sequences, about 94% detected once. As to this clonotype: Its antigen is as yet unknown.

This CDR3 region has 14 residues. Germline V lookup: CDR1 SGHVS, CDR2 FQNEAQ. Unmatched junction bases numbered 7, after V lost 5 bases and J lost 5 bases. The sequenced material came from CD4+ T cells from PBMCs. The gene calls are TRBV7-8 and TRBJ2-5, with 8 bases lining up with TRBD1. The receptor was derived from a human donor with Susac syndrome. For the CDR3, the DNA is TGTGCCAGCAGCCGGACAGGGAACGCGGAGACCCAGTACTTC. It codes for CASSRTGNAETQYF.